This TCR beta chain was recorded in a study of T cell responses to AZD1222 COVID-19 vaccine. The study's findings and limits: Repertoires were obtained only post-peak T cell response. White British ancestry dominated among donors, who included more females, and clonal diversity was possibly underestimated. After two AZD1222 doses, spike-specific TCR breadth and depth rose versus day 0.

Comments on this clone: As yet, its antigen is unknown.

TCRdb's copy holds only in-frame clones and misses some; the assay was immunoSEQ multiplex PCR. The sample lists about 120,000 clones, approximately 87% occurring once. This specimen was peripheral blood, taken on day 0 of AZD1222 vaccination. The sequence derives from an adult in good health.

CDR3 protein: CASSQDQGRGQEQYF. The CDR3 region has the DNA TGCGCCAGCAGCCAAGATCAGGGCAGGGGGCAAGAGCAGTACTTC. The chain uses TRBV4-3 and TRBJ2-7, with 8 bases fitting TRBD1. Per the germline V gene, CDR1 is LGHNA and CDR2 is YSLEER. J lost 7 bases, V lost 0 bases, and 8 bases had no gene match. This CDR3 is built from 15 residues.